The rows below give T cell receptor beta chains drawn from one sample of a study of blood T cell repertoires in COVID-19. Here immunoSEQ multiplex PCR was the method, and the copy in TCRdb shows in-frame clones only, minus some. The sample has about 180,000 clones, around 82% seen once. Sequenced material: peripheral blood. The source is a woman older than 75 with acute or convalescent COVID-19. Each CDR3 is given with its conserved first and last residue. D genes are given only for firm matches. Expanded clones get a size class; other rows say once, few or many, or leave the size out.

cdr3_nt cdr3_aa cdr3_length d_call j_call v_call clone_size
TGCGCCAGCAGCAGAACTAGCGGGAGAATTGAGCAGTACTTC CASSRTSGRIEQYF 14 TRBD2 TRBJ2-7 TRBV5-1 few
TGTGCCAGTAGTGGGGCAGGGGGAGCCTATGGCTACACCTTC CASSGAGGAYGYTF 14 TRBD1 TRBJ1-2 TRBV19 -
TGTGCCAGCTCCCTACAGAAGAACACTGAAGCTTTCTTT CASSLQKNTEAFF 13 - TRBJ1-1 TRBV18 -
TGTGCCAGCAGTGGCGCTAGCGGGAGCCATGAGCAGTTCTTC CASSGASGSHEQFF 14 TRBD2 TRBJ2-1 TRBV2 -
TGTGCCAGCAGCTTAGTGGCCAGCTCTGGAAACACCATATATTTT CASSLVASSGNTIYF 15 - TRBJ1-3 TRBV11-2 few
TGTGCCAGCAGCTATGCAGCGAGCACTGAAGCTTTCTTT CASSYAASTEAFF 13 - TRBJ1-1 TRBV7-2 -
TGTGCCAGCAGCGCCGGAAACAGCGGGAATGAGCAGTTCTTC CASSAGNSGNEQFF 14 - TRBJ2-1 TRBV11-3 -
TGTGCCAGCAGTGACGGTAACAGGGCTGAAGCTTTCTTT CASSDGNRAEAFF 13 - TRBJ1-1 TRBV6-1 -
TGTGCCAGCAGCTTGGACCCCAGGGAGACCCAGTACTTC CASSLDPRETQYF 13 - TRBJ2-5 TRBV5-4 -
TGTGCCAGTAGTATAGCGTCACAGGGCTGGGCCGGGGAGCTGTTTTTT CASSIASQGWAGELFF 16 - TRBJ2-2 TRBV19 -
TGTGCCAGCAGTTACTCCCGTAACACTGAAGCTTTCTTT CASSYSRNTEAFF 13 - TRBJ1-1 TRBV6-2/TRBV6-3 -
TGCGCCAGCACGAGACAGGGGGCCCTTGCGAACACTGAAGCTTTCTTT CASTRQGALANTEAFF 16 TRBD1 TRBJ1-1 TRBV5-1 -
TGTGCCAGCAGCCAAGCTGCAGGGAAGTCCTATGGCTACACCTTC CASSQAAGKSYGYTF 15 - TRBJ1-2 TRBV3-1/TRBV3-2 once
TGTGCCAGCAGCTTTATAGACGGAGGGGACACTGAAGCTTTCTTT CASSFIDGGDTEAFF 15 - TRBJ1-1 TRBV5-6 -
TGTGCCAGCAGCCGGGACTACCTCAGCTCCTACGAGCAGTACTTC CASSRDYLSSYEQYF 15 TRBD2 TRBJ2-7 TRBV7-9 -
TGTGCCAGCAGCTTAGTTCACCGGGGAGAGCAGTACTTC CASSLVHRGEQYF 13 - TRBJ2-7 TRBV7-2 -
TGTGCCTGGAGCCCCCGGACAGGGGGAGAGACCCAGTACTTC CAWSPRTGGETQYF 14 TRBD1 TRBJ2-5 TRBV30 -
TGTGCCAGCAGCTTATTCCCGGTGAACACTGAAGCTTTCTTT CASSLFPVNTEAFF 14 - TRBJ1-1 TRBV7-2 -
TGTGCCAGCAGCAGACAGGTCACCAACTATGGCTACACCTTC CASSRQVTNYGYTF 14 - TRBJ1-2 TRBV2 few